This T cell receptor beta chain was identified in a study of T cell repertoires in cytomegalovirus infection. At the level of the study: It was the public TCR beta signatures that indicated both CMV infection and matching HLA type.

Germline CDR1 and CDR2: SEHNR and FQNEAQ (reference sequence). Trimming stripped 1 base from V and 0 bases from J, with 25 bases between. The CDR3 is 21 residues long. This clonotype occurred many times. Its antigen is currently unknown. Overall study results and limits: Identification of carriers of CMV plus the relevant HLA was performed using cumulative public TCR beta family frequency. It was HLA-C-restricted CMV-specific TCR beta clonotypes that dominated the response ex vivo.

TCRdb reprocessed the reads via MiXCR and lists one record per CDR3 protein. The sample lists approximately 500,000 distinct CDR3 sequences, more than 20% seen once, with approximately 13% in the top ten. The clonotype originates from a human donor in good health (CMV status not recorded). Some clones in this sample may be carry-over from other donors' samples. J is TRBJ1-3 and V is TRBV7-9; no clear D gene. Material for sequencing was PBMCs. CDR3 sequence (DNA): TGTGCCAGCAGCTTAGGGGTGAAGGTGGAAAGGGAAGTCCCCTCTGGAAACACCATATATTTT. Amino acid sequence: CASSLGVKVEREVPSGNTIYF.